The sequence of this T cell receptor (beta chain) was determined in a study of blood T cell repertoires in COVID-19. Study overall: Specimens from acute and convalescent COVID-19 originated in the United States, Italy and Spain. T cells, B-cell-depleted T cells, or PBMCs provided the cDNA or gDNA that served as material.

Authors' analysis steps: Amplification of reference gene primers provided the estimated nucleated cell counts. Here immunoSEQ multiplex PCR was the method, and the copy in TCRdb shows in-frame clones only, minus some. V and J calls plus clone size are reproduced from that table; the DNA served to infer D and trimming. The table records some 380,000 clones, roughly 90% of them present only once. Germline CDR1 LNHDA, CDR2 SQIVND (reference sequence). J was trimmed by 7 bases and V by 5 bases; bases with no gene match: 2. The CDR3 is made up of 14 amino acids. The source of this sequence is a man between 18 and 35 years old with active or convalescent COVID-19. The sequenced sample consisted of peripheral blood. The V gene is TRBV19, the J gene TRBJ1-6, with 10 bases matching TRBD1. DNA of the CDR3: TGTGCCAGTAGTGGGACAGGGGTGAATTCACCCCTCCACTTT. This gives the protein CASSGTGVNSPLHF.